This T cell receptor beta chain was sequenced in a study of beta chain features in type 1 diabetes. Study overall: Summed over all samples, the examined sorted cells came to 85 million to 130 million.

Notes on the study in general: Naive, central memory and Treg TCRB repertoires appeared more alike in patients than in healthy donors.

Note on this clone: Its specificity is not known.

TCRB transcripts that were expressed got sequenced, as all of the isolated RNA had been reverse transcribed. Sequencing used immunoSEQ multiplex PCR; TCRdb keeps in-frame clones, though not all of them. Counted here are around 240,000 clones, around 68% occurring once; the ten biggest clones make up roughly 0.048%. This CDR3 is built from 13 residues. V lost 1 base and J lost 5, with 6 bases in between. Germline-derived CDR1 and CDR2 are SGDLS and YYNGEE. Stem cell-like memory, regulatory, central memory and naive CD4+ cells were sorted via CD45RO/CCR7/CD25/CD127/CD95/CD27. Sequenced: naive CD4+ T cells from blood. The chain joins TRBV9 to TRBJ2-2; D not certain. The TCR comes from a man between 25 and 39 years old in good health. As DNA, the CDR3 is TGTGCCAGCAGCGTACAGAGTACCGGGGAGCTGTTTTTT. Protein product: CASSVQSTGELFF.